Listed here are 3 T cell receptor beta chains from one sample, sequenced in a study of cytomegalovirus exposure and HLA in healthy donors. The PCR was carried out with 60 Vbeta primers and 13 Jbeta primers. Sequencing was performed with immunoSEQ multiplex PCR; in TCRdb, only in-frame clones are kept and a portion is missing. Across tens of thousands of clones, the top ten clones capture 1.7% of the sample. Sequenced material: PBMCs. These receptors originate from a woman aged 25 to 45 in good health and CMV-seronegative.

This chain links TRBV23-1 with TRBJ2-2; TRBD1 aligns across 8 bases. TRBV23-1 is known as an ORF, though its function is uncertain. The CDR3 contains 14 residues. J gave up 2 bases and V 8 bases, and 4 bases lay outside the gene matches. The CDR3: CASPDRVNTGELFF. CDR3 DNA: TGCGCCAGCCCGGACAGGGTCAACACCGGGGAGCTGTTTTTT.

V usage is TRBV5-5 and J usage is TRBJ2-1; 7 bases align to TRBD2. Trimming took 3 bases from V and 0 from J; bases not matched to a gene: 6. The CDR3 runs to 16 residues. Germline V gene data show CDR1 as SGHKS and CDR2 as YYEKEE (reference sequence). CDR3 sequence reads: CASSSPGGSSYNEQFF. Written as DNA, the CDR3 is TGTGCCAGCAGCTCCCCCGGCGGGAGCTCCTACAATGAGCAGTTCTTC. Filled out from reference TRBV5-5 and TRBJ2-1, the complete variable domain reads DAGVTQSPTHLIKTRGQQVTLRCSPISGHKSVSWYQQVLGQGPQFIFQYYEKEERGRGNFPDRFSARQFPNYSSELNVNALLLGDSALYLCASSSPGGSSYNEQFFGPGTRLTVL.

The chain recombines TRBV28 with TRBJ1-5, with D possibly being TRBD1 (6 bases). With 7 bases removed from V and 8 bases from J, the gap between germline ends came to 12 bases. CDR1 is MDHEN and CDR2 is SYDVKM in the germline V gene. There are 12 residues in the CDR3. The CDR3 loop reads CASTGEKEPQHF. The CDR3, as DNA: TGTGCCAGCACAGGGGAAAAAGAGCCCCAGCATTTT.